One sample yielded the 13 T cell receptor beta chains listed below, sequenced in a study of blood T cell repertoires in COVID-19. Using immunoSEQ multiplex PCR, the repertoire was profiled, and TCRdb retains in-frame clones only, with some absent. Found here are 200,000 to 300,000 clones, about 89% of them singletons; the top ten hold about 10%. The sequencing input was peripheral blood. Receptors originate from a man aged 35-49 years who had recovered from COVID-19.

This clone has a single count. This chain uses TRBV7-6 with TRBJ2-7; D gene ambiguous. Trimming took off 1 base at V and 3 bases at J, with 7 bases between the two ends. CDR1 is SGHVS, CDR2 FNYEAQ, per germline. CDR3 length: 13 amino acids. The CDR3 bases are TGTGCCAGCAGCTTAGAGGCAGGCTACGAGCAGTACTTC. It codes for CASSLEAGYEQYF.

The chain carries TRBV9 and TRBJ2-5, with 8 bases that match TRBD2. The CDR3 consists of 15 residues. Trimming took 0 bases from V and 5 from J; bases not matched to a gene: 6. In germline, CDR1 is SGDLS, CDR2 YYNGEE. CDR3 in DNA: TGTGCCAGCAGCGTAGACCGGGGGGGCGGTGAGACCCAGTACTTC. Translated: CASSVDRGGGETQYF. The complete variable domain, with remaining parts taken from reference TRBV9 and TRBJ2-5, reads DSGVTQTPKHLITATGQRVTLRCSPRSGDLSVYWYQQSLDQGLQFLIQYYNGEERAKGNILERFSAQQFPDLHSELNLSSLELGDSALYFCASSVDRGGGETQYFGPGTRLLVL.

The chain is built from TRBV7-6 and TRBJ1-2; no firm D call. V gave up 5 bases and J gave up 5 bases, with 18 bases separating them. Germline CDR1 is SGHVS and CDR2 is FNYEAQ. This CDR3 is 15 amino acids long. DNA for the CDR3: TGTGCCAGCAGCCAACCCCCGGAGGCCCAATATGGCTACACCTTC. Encoded protein: CASSQPPEAQYGYTF.

Here the CDR3 DNA reads TGCGCCAGCAGCGCGTCTCGGGGGACGGGGAACACCGGGGAGCTGTTTTTT. Its translation: CASSASRGTGNTGELFF. The chain links TRBV5-1 to TRBJ2-2; D is possibly TRBD2 (6 bases). Germline V gene sequence: CDR1 SGHRS, CDR2 YFSETQ. This CDR3 spans 17 amino acids. The ends were cut back, 4 bases at V and 1 base at J, with 17 bases in the middle.

The chain recombines TRBV7-6 with TRBJ2-1; D might be TRBD2 (6 bases). The CDR3 loop spans 13 amino acids. The V end lost 8 bases, the J end lost 3 bases, and 11 bases lay between the germline ends. Per the germline V gene, CDR1 is SGHVS and CDR2 is FNYEAQ. DNA of the CDR3: TGTGCCAGCGGGGAGGACAACTACAATGAGCAGTTCTTC. Translating it yields CASGEDNYNEQFF.

V and J are TRBV3-1 (or the pseudogene TRBV3-2) and TRBJ2-7, with TRBD1 as a possible D gene (8 bases). The ends were cut back, 1 base at V and 6 bases at J, with 16 bases in the middle. The germline CDR1 and CDR2 sequences are LGHDT and YNNKEL (reference sequence). This CDR3 comprises 15 residues. DNA for the CDR3: TGTGCCAGCAGCCAAGGGGACCACAGGGGGGGCGAGCAGTACTTC. Its translation: CASSQGDHRGGEQYF.

The CDR3 loop is CASSLASRGETQYF. Here the CDR3 DNA reads TGTGCCAGCAGCTTGGCCAGCCGAGGAGAGACCCAGTACTTC. The chain recombines TRBV5-4 with TRBJ2-5; D is undetermined. Germline V CDR1 and CDR2: SGHNT, YYREEE (reference sequence). The CDR3 contains 14 residues. With 0 bases removed from V and 4 bases from J, the gap between germline ends came to 10 bases. The full variable domain, completed using reference TRBV5-4 and TRBJ2-5, is ETGVTQSPTHLIKTRGQQVTLRCSSQSGHNTVSWYQQALGQGPQFIFQYYREEENGRGNFPPRFSGLQFPNYSSELNVNALELDDSALYLCASSLASRGETQYFGPGTRLLVL.

This clone was seen a few times. Different DNA sequences within this sample yield the same CDR3. The V call is TRBV5-4, the J call TRBJ1-6; TRBD1 matches at 8 bases. This CDR3 contains 15 residues. CDR1 and CDR2 (germline): SGHNT, YYREEE (reference sequence). The V and J ends lost 4 bases and 4 bases, in that order; junction bases with no gene match: 4. As DNA, the CDR3 is TGTGCCAGCAGCCCCGGACAGGGTTATAATTCACCCCTCCACTTT. Encoded protein: CASSPGQGYNSPLHF.

Comments on this clone: Other DNA sequences from this sample encode an identical CDR3 as well. The rearrangement joins TRBV7-2 to TRBJ1-2; weak D call: TRBD1 (6 bases). V was trimmed by 0 bases and J by 4 bases, leaving 9 bases between them. Germline V CDR1 and CDR2: SGHTA, FQGNSA. This CDR3 region has 14 residues. CDR3 protein: CASSLAGGSYGYTF. The DNA for the CDR3 is TGTGCCAGCAGCTTAGCAGGGGGAAGCTATGGCTACACCTTC.

The gene calls are TRBV12-3 or TRBV12-4 and TRBJ2-5; tentative D call: TRBD1 (6 bases). The CDR3 is 12 residues long. Trimming took off 6 bases at V and 5 bases at J, with 10 bases between the two ends. CDR3 region: CASRTGWETQYF. DNA for the CDR3: TGTGCCAGCAGAACAGGGTGGGAGACCCAGTACTTC.

The rearrangement joins TRBV7-3 to TRBJ2-1, with TRBD1 as a possible D gene (6 bases). The CDR3 totals 16 residues. Germline lookup yields CDR1 SGHTA and CDR2 FQGTGA. V was cut by 1 base and J by 1 base, with 11 bases left in between. CDR3 in DNA: TGTGCCAGCAGCTTAAAGGGACAAGTATCCTACAATGAGCAGTTCTTC. Translated, it gives CASSLKGQVSYNEQFF.

The V call is TRBV2, the J call TRBJ2-5; the D gene is possibly TRBD1 (6 bases). V was pared by 4 bases and J by 5 bases, with 20 bases between. CDR1 is SNHLY, CDR2 FYNNEI, per germline. The CDR3 covers 16 residues. Written as DNA, the CDR3 is TGTGCCAGCAGTGTCCCCGCCAGGGGCCGGAACGAGACCCAGTACTTC. Encoded protein: CASSVPARGRNETQYF.

The chain recombines TRBV9 with TRBJ1-1; tentatively, D is TRBD1 (6 bases). The CDR3 loop spans 15 amino acids. Deletions cut 0 bases from V and 5 bases from J, with 14 bases between. Germline lookup yields CDR1 SGDLS and CDR2 YYNGEE. The CDR3 region has the DNA TGTGCCAGCAGCGTAGACCTGGGGGCAGGGACTGAAGCTTTCTTT. Translated, it gives CASSVDLGAGTEAFF.